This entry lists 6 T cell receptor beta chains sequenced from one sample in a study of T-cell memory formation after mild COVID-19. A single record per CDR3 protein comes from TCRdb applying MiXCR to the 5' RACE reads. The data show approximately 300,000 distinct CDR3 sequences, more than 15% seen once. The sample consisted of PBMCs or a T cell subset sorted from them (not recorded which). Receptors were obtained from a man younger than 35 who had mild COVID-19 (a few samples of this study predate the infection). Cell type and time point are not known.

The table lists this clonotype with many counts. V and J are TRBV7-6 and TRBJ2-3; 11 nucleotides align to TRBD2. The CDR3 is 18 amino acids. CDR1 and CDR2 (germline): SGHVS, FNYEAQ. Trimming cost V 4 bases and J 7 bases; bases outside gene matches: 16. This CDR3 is CASSSRLAGPGGLHTQYF. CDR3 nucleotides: TGTGCCAGCAGCTCCAGACTAGCGGGGCCAGGCGGACTCCATACGCAGTATTTT.

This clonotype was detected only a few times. The CDR3: CASSLGTSGTYTGELFF. The CDR3 DNA reads as TGTGCCAGCAGCTTGGGGACTAGCGGGACCTACACCGGGGAGCTGTTTTTT. The chain employs TRBV5-6 and TRBJ2-2; 12 bases are shared with TRBD2. Trimming removed 0 bases from V and 3 bases from J; junction bases left unmatched: 3. CDR3 length: 17 amino acids. The germline V gene encodes CDR1 SGHDT and CDR2 YYEEEE.

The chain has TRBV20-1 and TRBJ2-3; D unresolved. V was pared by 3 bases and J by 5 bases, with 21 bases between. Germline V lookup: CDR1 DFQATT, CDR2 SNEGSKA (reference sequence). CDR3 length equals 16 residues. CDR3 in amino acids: CSARWQWTTPGDTQYF. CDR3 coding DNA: TGCAGTGCTAGGTGGCAATGGACCACGCCGGGAGATACGCAGTATTTT.

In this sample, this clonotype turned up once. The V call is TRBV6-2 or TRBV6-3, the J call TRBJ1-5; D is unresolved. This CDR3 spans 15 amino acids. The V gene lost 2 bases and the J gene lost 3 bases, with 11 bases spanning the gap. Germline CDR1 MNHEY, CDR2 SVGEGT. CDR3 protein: CASSYELYNNQPQHF. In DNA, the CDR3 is TGTGCCAGCAGTTACGAACTTTATAACAATCAGCCCCAGCATTTT.

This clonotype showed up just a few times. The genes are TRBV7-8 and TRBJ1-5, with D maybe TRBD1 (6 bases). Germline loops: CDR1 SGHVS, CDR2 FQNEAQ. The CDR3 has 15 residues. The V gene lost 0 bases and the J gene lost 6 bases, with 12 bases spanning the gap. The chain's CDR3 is CASSLASGGGQPQHF. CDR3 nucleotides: TGTGCCAGCAGCTTAGCGTCGGGGGGCGGTCAGCCCCAGCATTTT.

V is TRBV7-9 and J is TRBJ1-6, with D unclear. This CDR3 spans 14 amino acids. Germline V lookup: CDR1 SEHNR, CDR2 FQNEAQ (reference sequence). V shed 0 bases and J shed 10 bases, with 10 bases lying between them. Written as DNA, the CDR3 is TGTGCCAGCAGCTTAGCCCAGAGCGGATCACCCCTCCACTTT. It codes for CASSLAQSGSPLHF.